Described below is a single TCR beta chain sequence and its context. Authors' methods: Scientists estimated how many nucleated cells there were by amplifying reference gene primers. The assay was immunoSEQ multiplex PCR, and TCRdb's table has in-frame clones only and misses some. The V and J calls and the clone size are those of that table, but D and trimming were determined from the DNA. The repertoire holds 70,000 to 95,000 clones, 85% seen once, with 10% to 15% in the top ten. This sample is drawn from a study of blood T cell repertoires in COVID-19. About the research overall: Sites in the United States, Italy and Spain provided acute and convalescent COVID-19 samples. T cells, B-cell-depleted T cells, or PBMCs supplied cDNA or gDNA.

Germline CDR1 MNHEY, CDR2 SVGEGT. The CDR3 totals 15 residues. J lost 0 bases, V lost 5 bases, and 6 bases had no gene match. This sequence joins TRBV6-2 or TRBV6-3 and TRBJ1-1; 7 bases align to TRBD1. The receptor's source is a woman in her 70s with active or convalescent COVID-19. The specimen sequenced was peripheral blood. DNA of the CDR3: TGTGCCAGCAGTCCCCACAGGGGCATGAACACTGAAGCTTTCTTT. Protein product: CASSPHRGMNTEAFF.